This T cell receptor (beta chain) was recorded in a study of T cell changes during pregnancy in multiple sclerosis. Germline lookup yields CDR1 KGHSH and CDR2 LQKENI. Losses at the gene ends were 2 bases for V and 7 bases for J; bases not matched to a gene: 6. This CDR3 comprises 15 residues. This clone was seen more than once but under ten times. Only in-frame clones appear in the TCRdb table, and some are missing; sequencing was by immunoSEQ multiplex PCR. The data show 35,000 to 45,000 clones, roughly 93% seen once. This TCR was sampled from a female donor with multiple sclerosis, enrolled in a pregnancy study. The J gene is TRBJ2-1, the V gene TRBV18, with 9 bases fitting TRBD2. The material was CD4+ T cells from peripheral blood mononuclear cells, obtained in the first trimester of pregnancy. In nucleotides, the CDR3 is TGTGCCAGCTCACCAGTTAGCGGGGGATCAAATGAGCAGTTCTTC. Protein: CASSPVSGGSNEQFF.